Below, 31 T cell receptor beta chains from the same sample are listed, as sequenced in a study of OX40 agonist ivuxolimab in advanced cancers. TCRdb's copy holds only in-frame clones and misses some; the assay was immunoSEQ multiplex PCR. The table shows tens of thousands of clones, with 88% occurring only once. Sequenced material: CD4+ or CD8+ T cells sorted from blood, taken in a trial of the OX40 agonist ivuxolimab. These receptors all stem from an adult with an advanced solid tumor such as melanoma, head and neck, liver or kidney cancer.

This clone was observed a handful of times. The genes are TRBV5-1 and TRBJ2-1, with TRBD2 identical over 9 bases. Germline loops: CDR1 SGHRS, CDR2 YFSETQ. Germline trimming cut 0 bases from V and 6 bases from J; bases unmatched to any gene: 4. The CDR3 sequence is 15 residues long. The CDR3 DNA reads as TGCGCCAGCAGCTTGGGGGGCGGGAGGGCCAATGAGCAGTTCTTC. Amino acids: CASSLGGGRANEQFF. The variable domain in full, with the rest retrieved from reference TRBV5-1 and TRBJ2-1, is KAGVTQTPRYLIKTRGQQVTLSCSPISGHRSVSWYQQTPGQGLQFLFEYFSETQRNKGNFPGRFSGRQFSNSRSEMNVSTLELGDSALYLCASSLGGGRANEQFFGPGTRLTVL.

The chain joins TRBV7-3 to TRBJ1-3; D gene unclear. Trimming took off 0 bases at V and 0 bases at J, with 9 bases between the two ends. The V gene's germline CDR1 is SGHTA and CDR2 FQGTGA. The CDR3 covers 16 residues. The CDR3 sequence is CASSLTGSSSGNTIYF. The CDR3 nucleotides read TGTGCCAGCAGCTTAACAGGATCCAGCTCTGGAAACACCATATATTTT.

This rearrangement joins TRBV19 to TRBJ2-7, with D maybe TRBD2 (5 bases). Germline lookup yields CDR1 LNHDA and CDR2 SQIVND (reference sequence). The ends were cut back, 3 bases at V and 6 bases at J, with 18 bases in the middle. This CDR3 spans 15 amino acids. The DNA for the CDR3 is TGTGCCAGTAGTATCGGTATAAACCTCGGAGGCGAGCAGTACTTC. This sequence encodes CASSIGINLGGEQYF.

The gene calls are TRBV5-1 and TRBJ1-6; TRBD1 aligns across 8 bases. Germline assignment: CDR1 SGHRS and CDR2 YFSETQ. V lost 5 bases, J lost 5 bases, and 6 bases stayed unmatched. This CDR3 is 15 amino acids long. The CDR3 sequence is CASRVQGEDNSPLHF. The CDR3 bases are TGCGCCAGCAGAGTACAGGGGGAGGATAATTCACCCCTCCACTTT.

The V call is TRBV30, the J call TRBJ1-5, with unresolved D. The CDR3 sequence is 14 residues long. Germline CDR1 is GTSNPN and CDR2 is SVGIG (reference sequence). Between the trimmed V and J ends, which lost 3 bases and 0 bases, there was a span of 9 bases. This CDR3 reads CAWRKGFSNQPQHF. In nucleotides, the CDR3 is TGTGCCTGGAGGAAAGGGTTTAGCAATCAGCCCCAGCATTTT.

The rearrangement links TRBV5-1 to TRBJ2-3; D unresolved. The germline gives CDR1 SGHRS, CDR2 YFSETQ. Trimming stripped 1 base from V and 2 bases from J, with 8 bases between. The CDR3 has 14 residues. The CDR3 DNA follows: TGCGCCAGCAGCTTGACCAGTTACACAGATACGCAGTATTTT. Translated, it gives CASSLTSYTDTQYF.

J is TRBJ1-1 and V is TRBV5-1; D ambiguous. Looked up from germline, CDR1 is SGHRS and CDR2 is YFSETQ. With 4 bases removed from V and 7 bases from J, the gap between germline ends came to 17 bases. CDR3 length: 14 residues. The CDR3 DNA reads as TGCGCCAGCAGCCCGTGGTCTACGGATGGTGAAGCTTTCTTT. It specifies CASSPWSTDGEAFF. The variable domain in full, completed from reference TRBV5-1 and TRBJ1-1, reads KAGVTQTPRYLIKTRGQQVTLSCSPISGHRSVSWYQQTPGQGLQFLFEYFSETQRNKGNFPGRFSGRQFSNSRSEMNVSTLELGDSALYLCASSPWSTDGEAFFGQGTRLTVV.

With regard to this clone: Other nucleotide sequences in the sample specify the same CDR3. V usage is TRBV6-1 and J usage is TRBJ1-2; no clear D. The CDR3 is 13 amino acids. The V gene's germline CDR1 is MNHNS and CDR2 SASEGT. The V end lost 4 bases, the J end lost 4 bases, and 10 bases lay between the germline ends. Here the CDR3 DNA reads TGTGCCAGCAGTGGTACAGCCCGCTATGGCTACACCTTC. As protein: CASSGTARYGYTF.

This clone has just one count. V and J are TRBV25-1 and TRBJ2-1; a weak D match, TRBD1 (6 bases). V was trimmed by 5 bases and J by 4 bases, leaving 12 bases between them. Germline assignment: CDR1 MGHDK and CDR2 SYGVNS. The CDR3 covers 14 residues. CDR3 amino acids: CASSPRTAYNEQFF. The CDR3 region has the DNA TGTGCCAGCAGTCCCCGGACAGCGTACAATGAGCAGTTCTTC.

This clone has just a few counts. The sample holds other DNA sequences that translate to the same CDR3. The genes are TRBV7-9 and TRBJ1-1, with no clear D. V was pared by 5 bases and J by 3 bases, with 7 bases between. Germline CDR1 reads SEHNR; CDR2 reads FQNEAQ (reference sequence). CDR3 length: 12 residues. CDR3 nucleotides: TGTGCCAGCAGCCTACAAGACACTGAAGCTTTCTTT. Residues: CASSLQDTEAFF.

The chain carries TRBV5-4 and TRBJ1-6, with TRBD1 matching over 8 bases. With V trimmed by 6 bases and J by 9 bases, 8 bases remained unmatched. Germline V gives CDR1 SGHNT, CDR2 YYREEE (reference sequence). The CDR3 loop spans 14 amino acids. The CDR3 loop is CASTLAGTGSPLHF. The CDR3 coding sequence is TGTGCCAGCACCCTCGCCGGGACAGGTTCACCCCTCCACTTT.

The chain couples TRBV6-6 to TRBJ1-1, with 7 nucleotides matching TRBD1. V shed 10 bases, J shed 5 bases, and the junction held 10 bases outside the gene matches. Germline V gene lookup returns CDR1 MNHNY and CDR2 SVGAGI (reference sequence). CDR3 size: 13 residues. The CDR3 DNA sequence: TGTGCCACCCACCTGACAGGGCTGACTGAAGCTTTCTTT. This gives the protein CATHLTGLTEAFF.

The chain is built from TRBV14 and TRBJ2-7; D gene unclear. The V end was cut by 3 bases, the J end by 6 bases, with 15 bases between. Germline V lookup: CDR1 SGHDN, CDR2 FVKESK. The CDR3 consists of 14 residues. CDR3 nucleotide sequence: TGTGCCAGCAGCCACCGGACCCAATCAGGCGAGCAGTACTTC. Translated, it gives CASSHRTQSGEQYF.

The CDR3 sequence: CASSSGGASRTDTQYF. The CDR3 region has the DNA TGCGCCAGCAGTAGCGGGGGTGCTTCCCGCACAGATACGCAGTATTTT. The V call is TRBV10-2, the J call TRBJ2-3, with 8 bases identical to TRBD2. The germline V gene encodes CDR1 WSHSY and CDR2 SAAADI. The CDR3 covers 16 residues. Unmatched junction bases numbered 8, after V lost 5 bases and J lost 1 base.

The V call is TRBV2, the J call TRBJ1-4, with TRBD1 matching over 8 bases. The CDR3 totals 14 residues. Germline V CDR1 and CDR2: SNHLY, FYNNEI. The junction had 6 bases not matched to a gene; V was cut back by 4 bases and J by 8 bases. In DNA, the CDR3 is TGTGCCAGCAGTGGGCGGACAGGGTACGAAAAACTGTTTTTT. Encoded protein: CASSGRTGYEKLFF.

This sequence joins TRBV30 and TRBJ2-1; D gene uncertain. Looked up from germline, CDR1 is GTSNPN and CDR2 is SVGIG (reference sequence). CDR3 length: 11 residues. Trimming pared 1 base from V and 5 bases from J, leaving 3 bases between. The CDR3 nucleotides are TGTGCCTGGAGTGCCCACAATGAGCAGTTCTTC. It encodes CAWSAHNEQFF.

Only one count was recorded for this clone. The gene calls are TRBV5-1 and TRBJ2-2, with D perhaps given as TRBD1 or TRBD2 (5 bases each). Looked up from germline, CDR1 is SGHRS and CDR2 is YFSETQ. With 6 bases removed from V and 4 bases from J, the gap between germline ends came to 13 bases. This CDR3 has 14 residues. CDR3 sequence: CASNLRGGTGELFF. CDR3 nucleotides: TGCGCCAGCAACCTCCGTGGGGGCACCGGGGAGCTGTTTTTT.

This clone was recorded at least ten times. This sequence joins TRBV28 and TRBJ2-7, with TRBD1 identical over 11 bases. The junction had 5 bases not matched to a gene; V was cut back by 5 bases and J by 2 bases. Germline assignment: CDR1 MDHEN and CDR2 SYDVKM. The CDR3 spans 15 residues. The CDR3 here is CASSIGQGAPYEQYF. The CDR3 coding sequence is TGTGCCAGCAGTATTGGACAGGGGGCGCCCTACGAGCAGTACTTC.

A few counts support this clone. The J gene is TRBJ2-2, the V gene TRBV6-4; no reliable D call. V lost 2 bases and J 7 bases, leaving 8 bases between the germline ends. There are 13 residues in the CDR3. Germline V gives CDR1 MRHNA, CDR2 SNTAGT. The CDR3 sequence: CASSDEYGGELFF. Here the CDR3 DNA reads TGTGCCAGCAGTGACGAGTACGGCGGGGAGCTGTTTTTT.

The chain links TRBV11-2 to TRBJ2-2, with 9 bases that match TRBD1. Losses at the gene ends were 8 bases for V and 3 bases for J; bases not matched to a gene: 4. Germline V gives CDR1 SGHAT, CDR2 FQNNGV. This CDR3 is built from 14 residues. Here the CDR3 reads CASRRTGDTGELFF. For the CDR3, the DNA is TGTGCCAGCCGGAGGACAGGGGACACCGGGGAGCTGTTTTTT.

This clone has a handful of counts. V is TRBV5-1 and J is TRBJ2-7; 7 bases are shared with TRBD1. Germline V gene lookup returns CDR1 SGHRS and CDR2 YFSETQ. Unmatched junction bases numbered 1, after V lost 1 base and J lost 0 bases. The CDR3 totals 14 residues. The CDR3 DNA reads as TGCGCCAGCAGCTTGTCAGGGGGCTCCTACGAGCAGTACTTC. It is translated as CASSLSGGSYEQYF. The full variable domain, its missing parts supplied by reference TRBV5-1 and TRBJ2-7, is KAGVTQTPRYLIKTRGQQVTLSCSPISGHRSVSWYQQTPGQGLQFLFEYFSETQRNKGNFPGRFSGRQFSNSRSEMNVSTLELGDSALYLCASSLSGGSYEQYFGPGTRLTVT.

The rearrangement uses TRBV30 and TRBJ1-5; D uncertain. The V end lost 0 bases, the J end lost 4 bases, and 10 bases lay between the germline ends. The CDR3 consists of 14 residues. CDR1 is GTSNPN and CDR2 is SVGIG in the germline V gene (reference sequence). The CDR3 nucleotides are TGTGCCTGGAGTGTGGGCAGTTTTAATCAGCCCCAGCATTTT. The encoded protein is CAWSVGSFNQPQHF.

This clone was seen just once. This rearrangement joins TRBV5-1 to TRBJ2-7; possibly TRBD1 or TRBD2 for D (7 bases each). Trimming left V 2 bases short and J 4 bases short, with 13 bases between. The CDR3 covers 14 residues. From germline, CDR1 is SGHRS and CDR2 YFSETQ. The CDR3, as DNA: TGCGCCAGCAGCTTCGGGCAGGGGGGGTACGAGCAGTACTTC. It specifies CASSFGQGGYEQYF. The variable domain in full, completed from reference TRBV5-1 and TRBJ2-7, reads KAGVTQTPRYLIKTRGQQVTLSCSPISGHRSVSWYQQTPGQGLQFLFEYFSETQRNKGNFPGRFSGRQFSNSRSEMNVSTLELGDSALYLCASSFGQGGYEQYFGPGTRLTVT.

The genes are TRBV7-9 and TRBJ1-1; D ambiguous. This CDR3 spans 13 amino acids. V was cut by 3 bases and J by 2 bases, with 7 bases left in between. Germline CDR1 SEHNR, CDR2 FQNEAQ (reference sequence). The CDR3 nucleotides are TGTGCCAGCAGCTTTACGGTCAACACTGAAGCTTTCTTT. It yields the protein CASSFTVNTEAFF.

This chain links TRBV11-3 with TRBJ2-1; TRBD2 might be the D (6 bases). CDR3 length: 14 amino acids. V dropped 1 base and J dropped 7 bases, with 11 bases sitting between them. The germline CDR1 and CDR2 sequences are SGHNT and YENEEA. The CDR3 here is CASSLGATSNEQFF. The DNA for the CDR3 is TGTGCCAGCAGCTTAGGTGCGACTAGTAATGAGCAGTTCTTC.

The chain links TRBV5-4 to TRBJ2-5; D perhaps matches TRBD1 (6 bases). This CDR3 has 14 residues. Germline CDR1 SGHNT, CDR2 YYREEE (reference sequence). The V gene lost 4 bases and the J gene lost 2 bases, with 12 bases spanning the gap. The CDR3 DNA follows: TGTGCCAGCAGCACAGGACAGATGCAAGAGACCCAGTACTTC. Its translation: CASSTGQMQETQYF. Full variable domain (rest looked up from reference TRBV5-4 and TRBJ2-5): ETGVTQSPTHLIKTRGQQVTLRCSSQSGHNTVSWYQQALGQGPQFIFQYYREEENGRGNFPPRFSGLQFPNYSSELNVNALELDDSALYLCASSTGQMQETQYFGPGTRLLVL.

This chain links TRBV18 with TRBJ2-7, with 7 bases identical to TRBD2. V lost 0 bases and J lost 2; bases outside the gene matches: 10. Germline loops: CDR1 KGHSH, CDR2 LQKENI. CDR3 length equals 17 residues. CDR3 nucleotides: TGTGCCAGCTCACCACCCTCCGTCGCTAGCGGAACCTACGAGCAGTACTTC. This sequence encodes CASSPPSVASGTYEQYF. The complete variable domain, with remaining parts taken from reference TRBV18 and TRBJ2-7, reads NAGVMQNPRHLVRRRGQEARLRCSPMKGHSHVYWYRQLPEEGLKFMVYLQKENIIDESGMPKERFSAEFPKEGPSILRIQQVVRGDSAAYFCASSPPSVASGTYEQYFGPGTRLTVT.

The rearrangement uses TRBV5-4 and TRBJ2-1, with TRBD1 identical over 9 bases. The CDR3 is 15 residues long. CDR1 is SGHNT, CDR2 YYREEE, per germline (reference sequence). The V gene end was trimmed by 5 bases and the J gene end by 3 bases; junction bases not matched to a gene: 6. CDR3: CASRSGDRVYNEQFF. The DNA for the CDR3 is TGTGCCAGCAGGTCGGGGGACAGGGTCTACAATGAGCAGTTCTTC.

This rearrangement joins TRBV5-6 to TRBJ2-6, with D perhaps matching TRBD2 (6 bases). Looked up from germline, CDR1 is SGHDT and CDR2 is YYEEEE. Trimming left V 4 bases short and J 0 bases short, with 14 bases between. There are 17 residues in the CDR3. CDR3 protein: CASSIGGWSSGANVLTF. The DNA of the CDR3 is TGTGCCAGCAGCATCGGGGGATGGAGCTCTGGGGCCAACGTCCTGACTTTC. Using reference TRBV5-6 and TRBJ2-6 for the parts outside the CDR3, the full variable domain is DAGVTQSPTHLIKTRGQQVTLRCSPKSGHDTVSWYQQALGQGPQFIFQYYEEEERQRGNFPDRFSGHQFPNYSSELNVNALLLGDSALYLCASSIGGWSSGANVLTFGAGSRLTVL.

J is TRBJ1-2 and V is TRBV28, with a weak D call TRBD1 (5 bases). The length of the CDR3 is 12 residues. Germline loops: CDR1 MDHEN, CDR2 SYDVKM. Trimming pared 8 bases from V and 8 bases from J, leaving 15 bases between. The CDR3 DNA follows: TGTGCCAGCGCACAGGTCAATCCCGGCTACACCTTC. This translates into CASAQVNPGYTF.

This clone was seen more than once but under ten times. The chain joins TRBV18 to TRBJ2-7, with a possible D match to TRBD2 (6 bases). Trimming took 3 bases from V and 6 from J, leaving 15 bases between them. The CDR3 spans 14 residues. The germline V gene encodes CDR1 KGHSH and CDR2 LQKENI. DNA for the CDR3: TGTGCCAGCTCACCGCTCGAGACTAGTATCGAGCAGTACTTC. Translated: CASSPLETSIEQYF.